The TCR beta chain described here comes from a study of blood T cell repertoires in COVID-19. Overall study: Some COVID-19 samples were acute and others convalescent; all came from the United States, Italy and Spain. T cells, B-cell-depleted T cells, or PBMCs supplied cDNA or gDNA.

Seattle cases were enrolled at active infection and followed longitudinally. This CDR3 is 15 amino acids long. The J segment lost 3 bases and the V segment lost 6 bases, leaving 7 bases of the junction unmatched. Germline CDR1 reads MNHEY; CDR2 reads SVGEGT. Methods used by the authors: Amplifying reference gene primers gave estimates of nucleated cell counts. Sequencing used immunoSEQ multiplex PCR; TCRdb keeps in-frame clones, though not all of them. That table furnishes V, J and clone size, whereas the DNA furnished D and trimming. The table includes roughly 29,000 clones, around 85% detected once.

This TCR was recovered from a woman of 80 years or more with COVID-19, enrolled during active disease. The chain is built from TRBV6-2 or TRBV6-3 and TRBJ1-5; 8 bases fit TRBD1. Source material: peripheral blood. The CDR3 DNA is TGTGCCAGCAGCCCGGGACAGGTTCTCAATCAGCCCCAGCATTTT. This sequence encodes CASSPGQVLNQPQHF.